This TCR beta chain was sequenced for a study of shared T cell receptors in the human thymus. In germline, CDR1 is GTSNPN, CDR2 SVGIG (reference sequence). V shed 0 bases and J shed 7 bases, with 19 bases lying between them. The CDR3 runs 17 residues. Using immunoSEQ multiplex PCR, the repertoire was profiled, and TCRdb retains in-frame clones only, with some absent. The data show hundreds of thousands of clones, over 75% seen once. In addition, the sample was reused for a study of human thymus T cells. That source adds: Donation came from healthy Finnish infants having corrective surgery for congenital heart defects. Obtained as resections during corrective heart surgery, the thymus tissue was then studied. Thymic as well as blood repertoires seemed to favor certain V and J genes unevenly.

The sequencing input was thymocytes. This chain connects TRBV30 to TRBJ1-6, with a weak D call TRBD1 (6 bases). The sequence was obtained from a boy under two years old with a congenital heart defect. The CDR3 DNA sequence: TGTGCCTGGAGTGTGGATCCCCACAGGGCTGAGAATTCACCCCTCCACTTT. Translation gives CAWSVDPHRAENSPLHF.